Listed below are T cell receptor beta chains from one sample, sequenced in a study of blood T cells in healthy people across ages. TCRdb re-called the 5' RACE reads through MiXCR, storing one row per CDR3 protein. This table has some 1.4 million distinct CDR3 sequences, around 39% appearing once. The sequenced sample consisted of blood. The receptors were gathered from a woman aged 18-35 years in good health. Each CDR3 is given with its conserved first and last residue. The D gene is left open where the match is weak. Part of the rows lack a size; the others show once, few, many or a class for expanded clones.

v_call: TRBV5-5
d_call: TRBD2
j_call: TRBJ2-7
clone_size: NA
cdr3_aa: CASSLAGGPSSYEQYF

v_call: TRBV28
d_call: NA
j_call: TRBJ2-1
clone_size: once
cdr3_aa: CASSTPRGAGDNEQFF

v_call: TRBV7-9
d_call: NA
j_call: TRBJ2-5
clone_size: many
cdr3_aa: CASSRHPQYF

v_call: TRBV20-1
d_call: NA
j_call: TRBJ1-6
clone_size: NA
cdr3_aa: CSARSQGDSPPHF

v_call: TRBV20-1
d_call: TRBD2
j_call: TRBJ2-1
clone_size: NA
cdr3_aa: CSARDLRGSGSYNEQFF

v_call: TRBV10-3
d_call: NA
j_call: TRBJ2-5
clone_size: NA
cdr3_aa: CAISEARPYQETQYF

v_call: TRBV5-6
d_call: NA
j_call: TRBJ2-3
clone_size: NA
cdr3_aa: CASSFVRGTDTQYF

v_call: TRBV4-1
d_call: NA
j_call: TRBJ2-7
clone_size: NA
cdr3_aa: CASSQEGLGEQYF

v_call: TRBV5-1
d_call: TRBD1
j_call: TRBJ2-7
clone_size: NA
cdr3_aa: CASSPGQTGGSYEPYF

v_call: TRBV5-1
d_call: NA
j_call: TRBJ2-1
clone_size: NA
cdr3_aa: CASSSDQIKSYEQFF

v_call: TRBV6-6
d_call: TRBD1
j_call: TRBJ1-1
clone_size: NA
cdr3_aa: CASSYGDRTEAFF

v_call: TRBV20-1
d_call: NA
j_call: TRBJ2-4
clone_size: few
cdr3_aa: CSASQTGITDKNIQYF

v_call: TRBV6-2/TRBV6-3
d_call: TRBD1
j_call: TRBJ2-1
clone_size: NA
cdr3_aa: CASSYRTGGFLREQFF

v_call: TRBV29-1
d_call: TRBD2
j_call: TRBJ2-5
clone_size: NA
cdr3_aa: CSAARLAGPRRQYF

v_call: TRBV10-3
d_call: NA
j_call: TRBJ1-4
clone_size: few
cdr3_aa: CAISVRGATNEKLFF

v_call: TRBV6-5
d_call: NA
j_call: TRBJ2-5
clone_size: once
cdr3_aa: CASSNPGEVENEQYF